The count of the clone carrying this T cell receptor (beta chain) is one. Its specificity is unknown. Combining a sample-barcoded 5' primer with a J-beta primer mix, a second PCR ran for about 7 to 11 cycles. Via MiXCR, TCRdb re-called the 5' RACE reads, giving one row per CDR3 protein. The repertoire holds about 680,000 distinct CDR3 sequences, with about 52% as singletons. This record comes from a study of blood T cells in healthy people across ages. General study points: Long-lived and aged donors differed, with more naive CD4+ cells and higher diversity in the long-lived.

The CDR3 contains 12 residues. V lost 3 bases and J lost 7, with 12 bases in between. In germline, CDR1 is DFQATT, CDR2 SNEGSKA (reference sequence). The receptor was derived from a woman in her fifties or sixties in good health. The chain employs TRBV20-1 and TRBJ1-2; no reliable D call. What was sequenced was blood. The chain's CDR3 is CSARLDGIGYTF. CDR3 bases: TGCAGTGCTAGGTTGGACGGGATTGGCTACACCTTC.